A selection of T cell receptor beta chains follows, all from one sample in a study of early T cells in non-severe SARS-CoV-2 infection. TCRdb re-called the 5' RACE reads through MiXCR, storing one row per CDR3 protein. The data show tens of thousands of distinct CDR3 sequences, with approximately 4.2% seen just once and 9% to 13% held by the top ten. Sequencing used whole blood. The receptors stem from an adult who was a healthcare worker with PCR-confirmed SARS-CoV-2 infection or an uninfected control (not recorded which). Both conserved end residues are part of each CDR3. Each record gives: clone size, D gene, J gene, V gene, CDR3 protein, CDR3 DNA. D genes are given only for firm matches. Size tells how often a clone was seen (once, few, many) or the class of an expanded clone, and some rows leave it out.

few - TRBJ2-3 TRBV19 CASGTTDTQYF TGTGCCAGTGGGACCACAGATACGCAGTATTTT
few TRBD2 TRBJ2-3 TRBV5-6 CASSRLAVTTDTQYF TGTGCCAGCAGCCGACTAGCGGTTACCACAGATACGCAGTATTTT
few - TRBJ2-4 TRBV6-6 CASIDTDLQNIQYF TGTGCCAGCATTGATACCGACCTCCAAAACATTCAGTACTTC
many TRBD1 TRBJ1-5 TRBV12-3/TRBV12-4 CASSPGQDNQPQHF TGTGCCAGCAGTCCGGGACAGGACAATCAGCCCCAGCATTTT
few - TRBJ2-7 TRBV6-5 CASSYSMTGPYEQYF TGTGCCAGCAGTTACTCGATGACAGGACCCTACGAGCAGTACTTC
few - TRBJ1-1 TRBV5-5 CASSFTGNTEAFF TGTGCCAGCAGCTTCACAGGGAACACTGAAGCTTTCTTT
few - TRBJ2-1 TRBV11-2 CASSPVVGVDEQFF TGTGCCAGCAGCCCGGTGGTCGGGGTGGATGAGCAGTTCTTC
many TRBD2 TRBJ2-3 TRBV4-2 CASSQGTSGASTDTQYF TGTGCCAGCAGCCAAGGTACTAGCGGGGCTAGCACAGATACGCAGTATTTT
many - TRBJ2-3 TRBV20-1 CSAPTRRFADTQYF TGCAGTGCTCCAACCAGAAGGTTCGCAGATACGCAGTATTTT
many - TRBJ2-1 TRBV29-1 CSVEGEGFFSFNEQFF TGCAGCGTTGAAGGTGAGGGATTCTTCTCGTTCAATGAGCAGTTCTTC
few - TRBJ1-2 TRBV3-1 CASSQTVDYGYTF TGTGCCAGCAGCCAAACAGTTGACTATGGCTACACCTTC
many - TRBJ2-5 TRBV18 CASSRDRSEETQYF TGTGCCAGCTCAAGGGATCGGAGCGAAGAGACCCAGTACTTC
many - TRBJ2-1 TRBV5-5 CASSLGRQNRYNEQFF TGTGCCAGCAGCTTGGGTAGACAGAACCGATACAATGAGCAGTTCTTC
few - TRBJ2-7 TRBV12-3/TRBV12-4 CASSPIKTGGLLSYEQYF TGTGCCAGCAGTCCAATTAAGACCGGGGGGCTCCTCTCCTACGAGCAGTACTTC
many TRBD1 TRBJ2-5 TRBV6-2/TRBV6-3 CASSYSTGGQETQYF TGTGCCAGCAGTTACTCGACAGGGGGCCAAGAGACCCAGTACTTC
many TRBD1 TRBJ2-7 TRBV10-3 CAISESGWGTANSYEQYF TGTGCCATCAGTGAGTCAGGGTGGGGGACAGCGAACTCCTACGAGCAGTACTTC
many TRBD1 TRBJ2-5 TRBV20-1 CSAAGQGAKTQYF TGCAGTGCCGCGGGACAGGGGGCCAAGACCCAGTACTTC
- - TRBJ2-2 TRBV19 CASSTRGNTGELFF TGTGCCAGTAGTACAAGGGGGAACACCGGGGAGCTGTTTTTT
few TRBD1 TRBJ2-7 TRBV4-1 CASSRTGSPDEQYF TGCGCCAGCAGTCGGACAGGCTCGCCCGACGAGCAGTACTTC
few - TRBJ2-2 TRBV10-1 CASSDGNTGELFF TGCGCCAGCAGTGATGGGAACACCGGGGAGCTGTTTTTT
many - TRBJ2-3 TRBV4-2 CASSQVSAALNTDTQYF TGTGCCAGCAGCCAAGTTTCAGCGGCGTTGAACACAGATACGCAGTATTTT
- - TRBJ2-1 TRBV3-1 CASSRSGREQFF TGTGCCAGCAGCCGATCCGGGAGAGAGCAGTTCTTC
- - TRBJ2-3 TRBV3-1 CASSPQGAGPSTDTQYF TGTGCCAGCAGCCCCCAGGGTGCGGGACCTAGCACAGATACGCAGTATTTT
few - TRBJ2-1 TRBV14 CASSRVNEQFF TGTGCCAGCAGTAGGGTCAATGAGCAGTTCTTC
- TRBD1 TRBJ2-7 TRBV11-2 CASSPLWGRDRRSYEQYF TGTGCCAGCAGCCCTTTATGGGGCCGGGACAGGCGATCCTACGAGCAGTACTTC
many TRBD1 TRBJ1-2 TRBV2 CASSGTGGSYGYTF TGTGCCAGCAGTGGGACAGGGGGATCGTATGGCTACACCTTC
many - TRBJ1-3 TRBV6-1 CASSETTAPGNTIYF TGTGCCAGCAGTGAAACGACAGCCCCTGGAAACACCATATATTTT
many - TRBJ2-7 TRBV11-2 CASSSSTSYEQYF TGTGCCAGCAGCTCGTCAACGAGCTACGAGCAGTACTTC
- - TRBJ1-1 TRBV10-3 CAIIPSDSPTSEAFF TGTGCCATCATCCCTTCTGACAGCCCAACGTCTGAAGCTTTCTTT
few - TRBJ1-2 TRBV28 CAIHITGRYGYTF TGTGCCATCCACATCACAGGACGCTATGGCTACACCTTC
- - TRBJ2-1 TRBV10-1 CASSESLTDTYNEQFF TGCGCCAGCAGTGAGTCTTTGACAGATACCTACAATGAGCAGTTCTTC
few TRBD1 TRBJ1-6 TRBV20-1 CSAATPGQNSPLHF TGCAGTGCCGCTACCCCGGGACAGAATTCACCCCTCCACTTT
many - TRBJ2-2 TRBV10-3 CAISARADTGELFF TGTGCCATCAGTGCTAGAGCAGACACCGGGGAGCTGTTTTTT
many TRBD1 TRBJ1-2 TRBV7-6 CASSLQGARRNYGYTF TGTGCCAGCAGCTTACAGGGGGCGCGTAGGAACTATGGCTACACCTTC
few - TRBJ1-3 TRBV5-1 CASTWPAGNTIYF TGCGCCAGCACCTGGCCCGCTGGAAACACCATATATTTT
few TRBD2 TRBJ2-2 TRBV6-1 CASSELAAPGTGELFF TGTGCCAGCAGTGAGCTAGCGGCCCCGGGCACCGGGGAGCTGTTTTTT
many TRBD2 TRBJ2-3 TRBV20-1 CSARDSSSGRADTQYF TGCAGTGCTAGAGATTCCTCTAGCGGGAGGGCAGATACGCAGTATTTT